This TCR beta chain was identified in a study of T cell repertoires in cytomegalovirus infection (dated by TCRdb to between 2018 and 2020). In the study overall: Donor HLA type was relevant to the analysis, because carriage of CMV infection together with the matching HLA type was indicated by public TCR beta signatures.

Sequencer: Illumina HiSeq 1500. TCRdb redid the processing of the public reads, applying fastp at Q25 and MiXCR, and retained in-frame beta chains. Here each entry gathers all rows of one CDR3 protein and keeps the most common genes and DNA. The sample data list more than 350,000 distinct CDR3 sequences, and 25% to 40% of these were observed just once. Roughly an eighth of the sample is in the top ten clones. This clonotype was found many times. Its antigen is currently not known. Per-nucleotide qualities are absent, and no much larger clonotype sits a single base away. From cysteine to phenylalanine, the CDR3 is 16 amino acids long. Kept here is only the CDR3 DNA, which spans 48 bases and is read in frame from base 1. CDR1 and CDR2 were assigned from the germline V gene as SGHTA and FQGNSA. The junction shows trimming of 6 bases on V and 5 bases on J, and the gene matches do not reach 15 bases of it.

The study at large found these results: The ex vivo response was dominated by HLA-C-restricted CMV-specific TCR beta clonotypes, and the single most frequent clonotype in two of eight donors was supplied by these HLA-C-restricted clonotypes. Cumulative frequency of public TCR beta family members discriminated carriers of CMV infection plus the relevant HLA type in this cohort and an independent approximately 360-donor cohort.

This receptor was obtained from a human donor in good health (CMV status not recorded). Some clones in this sample may be carry-over from other donors' samples. The sequence links TRBV7-2 to TRBJ2-5, with 7 bases aligning to TRBD1. What was sequenced was PBMCs. The CDR3 region has the sequence CASRLIPTGMKETQYF. The DNA sequence is as follows: TGTGCCAGCAGGCTTATCCCGACAGGGATGAAGGAGACCCAGTACTTC.